The 14 T cell receptor beta chains listed next were all sequenced from one sample in a study of blood T cell repertoires in COVID-19 (dated by TCRdb to 2019 to 2021). Libraries were prepared through the immunoSEQ multiplex PCR assay. This immuneACCESS table, as held by TCRdb, lists in-frame sequences with V and J called but not all clones. Of the missing ones, under half trace to an unresolved V gene in checked studies; the others have no known cause. This sample comprises roughly 110,000 clones, about 91% of them detected only once. The ten largest clones take up 6.8% of the sample. Sequencing was performed on peripheral blood. The source is a man between 45 and 60 years old with active or convalescent COVID-19.

The rearrangement joins TRBV7-9 to TRBJ1-1; TRBD1 is a possible D gene (5 bases). Trimming removed 0 bases at V and 5 bases at J, with 13 bases between. CDR3 size: 15 residues. Per germline, CDR1 SEHNR and CDR2 FQNEAQ (reference sequence). In nucleotides, the CDR3 is TGTGCCAGCAGCTTAGCGGGGCGCCCGATGACTGAAGCTTTCTTT. Translating gives CASSLAGRPMTEAFF.

The chain is built from TRBV7-2 and TRBJ2-7, with TRBD2 identical over 11 bases. Trimming at V came to 6 bases and at J to 2 bases, leaving 6 bases not matched to a gene. This CDR3 region has 15 residues. Germline V gene lookup returns CDR1 SGHTA and CDR2 FQGNSA. The DNA for the CDR3 is TGTGCCAGCAGTCCCATAGCGGGAGGGCCCTACGAGCAGTACTTC. The encoded protein is CASSPIAGGPYEQYF.

This chain connects TRBV15 to TRBJ1-2, with unresolved D. Germline CDR1 reads LNHNV; CDR2 reads YYDKDF (reference sequence). V lost 0 bases and J 3 bases, leaving 11 bases between the germline ends. There are 15 residues in the CDR3. This CDR3 is CATSRDPNSYYGYTF. The CDR3 DNA follows: TGTGCCACCAGCAGAGATCCCAACAGTTACTATGGCTACACCTTC.

This clone was counted only a few times. The gene calls are TRBV15 and TRBJ1-3; 7 nucleotides align to TRBD1. The CDR3 runs 17 residues. The germline V gene has CDR1 LNHNV and CDR2 YYDKDF (reference sequence). J was trimmed by 0 bases and V by 1 base; bases with no gene match: 6. The CDR3 nucleotides are TGTGCCACCAGCAGAGTGGGACAGCCGTTCTCTGGAAACACCATATATTTT. Translating gives CATSRVGQPFSGNTIYF.

V usage is TRBV6-1 and J usage is TRBJ1-1, with TRBD1 as a possible D gene (6 bases). The CDR3 is made up of 14 amino acids. V was shortened by 6 bases and J by 3 bases, with 14 bases between the two germline ends. CDR1 is MNHNS and CDR2 is SASEGT in the germline V gene. CDR3 DNA: TGTGCCAGCAGGCAGACAGGACGGGACACTGAAGCTTTCTTT. Its protein is CASRQTGRDTEAFF.

V is TRBV29-1 and J is TRBJ1-5; 7 bases align to TRBD1. The junction had 11 bases not matched to a gene; V was cut back by 7 bases and J by 2 bases. The CDR3 extends over 15 amino acids. The germline V gene has CDR1 SQVTM and CDR2 ANQGSEA. This CDR3 is CSAGTGASGNQPQHF. The CDR3 nucleotides read TGCAGCGCCGGCACAGGGGCTTCAGGCAATCAGCCCCAGCATTTT.

The chain is built from TRBV5-1 and TRBJ2-5; maybe TRBD1 (6 bases). This CDR3 comprises 14 residues. Trimming cost V 9 bases and J 3 bases, with 18 bases left between them. Germline assignment: CDR1 SGHRS and CDR2 YFSETQ. CDR3: CATKRGGGEETQYF. DNA of the CDR3: TGCGCCACTAAACGAGGGGGTGGGGAAGAGACCCAGTACTTC.

V and J are TRBV5-6 and TRBJ2-1, with D perhaps TRBD2 (5 bases). Trimming took 2 bases from V and 0 from J, leaving 9 bases between them. The CDR3 extends over 15 amino acids. Germline V gene sequence: CDR1 SGHDT, CDR2 YYEEEE. Written as DNA, the CDR3 is TGTGCCAGCAGCTTTTGGCGGGTCTCCTACAATGAGCAGTTCTTC. It yields the protein CASSFWRVSYNEQFF.

The chain is built from TRBV28 and TRBJ2-5, with 7 bases that match TRBD1. Germline lookup yields CDR1 MDHEN and CDR2 SYDVKM. Trimming took 4 bases from V and 1 from J; bases not matched to a gene: 6. CDR3 length equals 15 residues. CDR3 DNA sequence: TGTGCCAGCAGTTGGGACAGAGAGTTCCAAGAGACCCAGTACTTC. Translating gives CASSWDREFQETQYF.

The V call is TRBV9, the J call TRBJ1-2; D ambiguous. Trimming removed 3 bases at V and 14 bases at J, with 14 bases between. The CDR3 length is 11 residues. Germline CDR1 is SGDLS and CDR2 is YYNGEE. CDR3 residues: CASSADTPVTF. CDR3 DNA sequence: TGTGCCAGCAGCGCCGACACACCAGTTACCTTC.

This clone turned up a few times. This chain uses TRBV6-2 or TRBV6-3 with TRBJ2-1, with a weak D call TRBD1 (5 bases). The V gene's germline CDR1 is MNHEY and CDR2 SVGEGT. Trimming shortened V by 4 bases and J by 12 bases, and 13 bases separated the two germline ends. CDR3 size: 12 residues. The CDR3: CASSFYQGRQFF. CDR3 bases: TGTGCCAGCAGTTTCTACCAGGGAAGGCAGTTCTTC.

V is TRBV5-1 and J is TRBJ2-1; 11 nucleotides line up with TRBD2. Germline CDR1 is SGHRS and CDR2 is YFSETQ. The trim removed 3 bases at V and 3 bases at J, leaving 2 bases unmatched. CDR3 length: 15 amino acids. CDR3 in amino acids: CASSSGLADYNEQFF. The DNA for the CDR3 is TGCGCCAGCAGCTCGGGACTAGCGGACTACAATGAGCAGTTCTTC.

V is TRBV11-2 and J is TRBJ2-3; the D gene is possibly TRBD2 (5 bases). The V gene lost 4 bases and the J gene lost 1 base, with 15 bases spanning the gap. Germline V CDR1 and CDR2: SGHAT, FQNNGV. The CDR3 is 16 amino acids. CDR3 in amino acids: CASSSAGPLGTDTQYF. CDR3 nucleotides: TGTGCCAGCAGCTCCGCGGGCCCCCTGGGCACAGATACGCAGTATTTT.

CDR3 DNA: TGCGCCAGCAGCCAAGAAGCGCAGGGTAGTTCACCCCTCCACTTT. Encoded protein: CASSQEAQGSSPLHF. The chain is built from TRBV4-3 and TRBJ1-6; perhaps TRBD1 as D (5 bases). CDR3 size: 15 residues. The V and J ends lost 0 bases and 9 bases respectively, with 12 bases between them. CDR1 and CDR2 (germline): LGHNA, YSLEER.